Sequencing of this T cell receptor (beta chain) was carried out in a study of cytomegalovirus exposure and HLA in healthy donors. The PCR employed 60 Vbeta primers together with 13 Jbeta primers. Clones were read by immunoSEQ multiplex PCR, and TCRdb kept only the in-frame ones, dropping some. The sample contains approximately 190,000 clones, about 70% of which appear only once. J was trimmed by 0 bases and V by 5 bases; bases with no gene match: 4. This CDR3 has 15 amino acids. Germline CDR1 is SGHTA and CDR2 is FQGNSA. This sequence originates from a middle-aged man in good health and CMV-seropositive. Material for sequencing was PBMCs. V is TRBV7-2 and J is TRBJ1-5; 7 nucleotides line up with TRBD1. The CDR3 loop reads CASSKDRYSNQPQHF. Here the CDR3 DNA reads TGTGCCAGCAGCAAGGACAGGTATAGCAATCAGCCCCAGCATTTT.